These 10 T cell receptor beta chains share one sample of origin, sequenced in a study of shared clonotypes between healthy human individuals. Sequenced by immunoSEQ multiplex PCR; TCRdb stores in-frame clones only, minus some. The sample lists roughly 2 million clones, under 97% occurring once. Specimen: naive CD4+ T cells sorted from blood. The subset denotes: CD45RA+ positively selected. The receptors originated from a man in his late teens or twenties in good health.

The CDR3 region has the DNA TGTGCCAGCAGACCAGGGGGGCGGGAGCAGTACTTC. The encoded protein is CASRPGGREQYF. V gene TRBV28 combines with J gene TRBJ2-7; TRBD1 is a possible D gene (7 bases). The CDR3 consists of 12 residues. In germline, CDR1 is MDHEN, CDR2 SYDVKM. Between the trimmed V and J ends, which lost 6 bases and 7 bases, there was a span of 13 bases.

The chain links TRBV5-1 to TRBJ1-4; perhaps TRBD1 as D (5 bases). The CDR3 contains 12 residues. The V gene lost 5 bases and the J gene lost 8 bases, with 10 bases spanning the gap. Per the germline V gene, CDR1 is SGHRS and CDR2 is YFSETQ. The chain's CDR3 is CASRRDSEKLFF. DNA of the CDR3: TGCGCCAGCAGACGTGACAGCGAAAAACTGTTTTTT. Variable domain in full (rest from reference TRBV5-1 and TRBJ1-4): KAGVTQTPRYLIKTRGQQVTLSCSPISGHRSVSWYQQTPGQGLQFLFEYFSETQRNKGNFPGRFSGRQFSNSRSEMNVSTLELGDSALYLCASRRDSEKLFFGSGTQLSVL.

J is TRBJ1-6 and V is TRBV18, with TRBD1 matching 10 bases. Per germline, CDR1 KGHSH and CDR2 LQKENI. V was clipped by 2 bases and J by 10 bases; unmatched bases: 5. CDR3 length: 15 amino acids. This CDR3 is CASSPWDRGNSPLHF. As DNA, the CDR3 is TGTGCCAGCTCACCATGGGACAGGGGAAACTCACCCCTCCACTTT.

V usage is TRBV5-1 and J usage is TRBJ2-1; 10 bases are a match to TRBD2. The germline gives CDR1 SGHRS, CDR2 YFSETQ. Trimming at V came to 3 bases and at J to 8 bases, leaving 8 bases not matched to a gene. The CDR3 loop spans 15 amino acids. The CDR3, as DNA: TGCGCCAGCAGCTCCCAGCGGGAGGGTGGCCATGAGCAGTTCTTC. Amino acids: CASSSQREGGHEQFF.

This chain joins TRBV12-5 and TRBJ1-2; D is unclear. The CDR3 is made up of 14 amino acids. V gave up 7 bases and J gave up 1 base, with 13 bases separating them. CDR1 is LGHNT and CDR2 is FRNRAP in the germline V gene. The CDR3, as DNA: TGTGCTAGTGCCCTGAATGTATATAACTATGGCTACACCTTC. Protein: CASALNVYNYGYTF.

The chain carries TRBV5-1 and TRBJ1-3; D gene uncertain. In germline, CDR1 is SGHRS, CDR2 YFSETQ. Between the trimmed V and J ends, which lost 0 bases and 6 bases, there was a span of 10 bases. This CDR3 comprises 14 residues. CDR3 loop: CASSLDPGINTIYF. CDR3 nucleotides: TGCGCCAGCAGCTTGGATCCGGGGATAAACACCATATATTTT.

In this sample, this clone turned up once. Additional DNA sequences in this sample encode the identical CDR3. The rearrangement joins TRBV7-2 to TRBJ1-1, with TRBD1 as a possible D gene (6 bases). CDR3 length equals 14 residues. V lost 1 base and J 3 bases, leaving 9 bases between the germline ends. Germline V lookup: CDR1 SGHTA, CDR2 FQGNSA. CDR3 bases: TGTGCCAGCAGCTTAGGGGGGGCTTACACTGAAGCTTTCTTT. This gives the protein CASSLGGAYTEAFF.

The chain joins TRBV9 to TRBJ1-6; D gene uncertain. Germline V gene data show CDR1 as SGDLS and CDR2 as YYNGEE. The CDR3 consists of 14 residues. The V gene lost 3 bases and the J gene lost 7 bases, with 11 bases spanning the gap. The CDR3 nucleotides are TGTGCCAGCAGCGCAGACCCGCAGAATTCACCCCTCCACTTT. The encoded protein is CASSADPQNSPLHF.

The V call is TRBV5-1, the J call TRBJ2-5; 8 nucleotides line up with TRBD1. This CDR3 spans 14 amino acids. V gave up 4 bases and J gave up 0 bases; unmatched junction bases: 2. Germline V lookup: CDR1 SGHRS, CDR2 YFSETQ. CDR3 in amino acids: CASSLRGHQETQYF. The CDR3 nucleotides are TGCGCCAGCAGCCTCAGGGGGCACCAAGAGACCCAGTACTTC.

This chain connects TRBV9 to TRBJ2-3; 9 bases line up with TRBD2. The CDR3 has 15 amino acids. The trim removed 3 bases at V and 3 bases at J, leaving 5 bases unmatched. Germline V gene lookup returns CDR1 SGDLS and CDR2 YYNGEE. The CDR3 bases are TGTGCCAGCAGCGCGACTAGCGGCTTGACAGATACGCAGTATTTT. This translates into CASSATSGLTDTQYF.